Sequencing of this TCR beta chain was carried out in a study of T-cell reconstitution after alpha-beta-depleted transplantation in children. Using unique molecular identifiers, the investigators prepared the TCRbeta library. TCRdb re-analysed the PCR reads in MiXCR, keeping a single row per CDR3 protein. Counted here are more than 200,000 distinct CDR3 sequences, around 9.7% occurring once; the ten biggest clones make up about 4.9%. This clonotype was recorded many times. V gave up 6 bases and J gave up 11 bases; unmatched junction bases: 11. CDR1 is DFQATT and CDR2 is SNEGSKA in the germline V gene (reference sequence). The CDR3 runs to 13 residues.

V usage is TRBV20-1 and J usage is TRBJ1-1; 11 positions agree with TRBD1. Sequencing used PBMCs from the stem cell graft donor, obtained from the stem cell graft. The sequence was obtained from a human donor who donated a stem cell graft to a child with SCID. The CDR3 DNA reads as TGCAGTGCGCCCGGGACAGGGGGTAGTAGGGCTTTCTTT. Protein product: CSAPGTGGSRAFF.